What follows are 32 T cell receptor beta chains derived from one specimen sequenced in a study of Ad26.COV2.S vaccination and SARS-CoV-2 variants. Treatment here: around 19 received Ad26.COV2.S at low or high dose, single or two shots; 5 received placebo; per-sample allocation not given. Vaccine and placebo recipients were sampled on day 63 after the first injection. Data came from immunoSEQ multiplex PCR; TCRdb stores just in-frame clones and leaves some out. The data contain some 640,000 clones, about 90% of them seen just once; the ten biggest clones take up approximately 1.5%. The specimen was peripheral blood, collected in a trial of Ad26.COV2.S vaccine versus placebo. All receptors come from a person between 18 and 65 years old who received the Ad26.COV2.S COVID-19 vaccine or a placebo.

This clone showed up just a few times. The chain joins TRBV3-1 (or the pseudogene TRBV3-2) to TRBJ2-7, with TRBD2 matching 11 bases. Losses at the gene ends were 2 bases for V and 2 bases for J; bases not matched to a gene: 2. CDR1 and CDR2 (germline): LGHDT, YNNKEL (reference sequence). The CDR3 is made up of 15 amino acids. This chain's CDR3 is CASSQPSGGTYEQYF. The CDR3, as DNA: TGTGCCAGCAGCCAACCTAGCGGGGGGACCTACGAGCAGTACTTC.

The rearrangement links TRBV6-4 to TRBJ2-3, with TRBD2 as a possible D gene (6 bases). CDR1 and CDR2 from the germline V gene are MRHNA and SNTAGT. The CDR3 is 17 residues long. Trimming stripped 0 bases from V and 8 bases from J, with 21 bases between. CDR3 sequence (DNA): TGTGCCAGCAGTGACTCTCGCGGGGCTGACTCTTCTCGTACGCAGTATTTT. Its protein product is CASSDSRGADSSRTQYF.

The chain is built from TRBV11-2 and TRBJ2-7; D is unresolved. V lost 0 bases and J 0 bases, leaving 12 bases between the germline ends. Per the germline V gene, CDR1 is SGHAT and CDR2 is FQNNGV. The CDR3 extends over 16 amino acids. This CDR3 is CASSLDSGSSSYEQYF. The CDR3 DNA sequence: TGTGCCAGCAGCTTAGATTCAGGTTCCAGCTCCTACGAGCAGTACTTC.

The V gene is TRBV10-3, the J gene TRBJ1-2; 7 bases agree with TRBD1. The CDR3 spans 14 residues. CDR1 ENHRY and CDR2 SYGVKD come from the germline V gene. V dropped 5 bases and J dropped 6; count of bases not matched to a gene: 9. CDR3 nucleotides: TGTGCCATCAGTCCAGGGGGTGTAGTTGATGGCTACACCTTC. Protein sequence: CAISPGGVVDGYTF.

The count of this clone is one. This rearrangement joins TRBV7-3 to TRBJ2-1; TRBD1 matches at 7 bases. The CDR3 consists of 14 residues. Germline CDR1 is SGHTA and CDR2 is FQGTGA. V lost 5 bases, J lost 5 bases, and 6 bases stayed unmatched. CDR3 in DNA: TGTGCCAGCAGCATTGGACAGGAAAACAATGAGCAGTTCTTC. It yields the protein CASSIGQENNEQFF.

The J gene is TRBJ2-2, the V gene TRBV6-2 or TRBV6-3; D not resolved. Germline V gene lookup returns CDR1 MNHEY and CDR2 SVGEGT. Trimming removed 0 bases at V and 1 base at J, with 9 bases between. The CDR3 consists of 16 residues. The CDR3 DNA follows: TGTGCCAGCAGTTACTCGAGATTCCTGAACACCGGGGAGCTGTTTTTT. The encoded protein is CASSYSRFLNTGELFF.

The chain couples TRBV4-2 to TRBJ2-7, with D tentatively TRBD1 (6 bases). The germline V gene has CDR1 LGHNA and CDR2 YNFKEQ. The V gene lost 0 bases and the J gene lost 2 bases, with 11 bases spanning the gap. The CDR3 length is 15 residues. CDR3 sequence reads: CASSQDLQGPYEQYF. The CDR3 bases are TGTGCCAGCAGCCAAGATCTCCAGGGGCCCTACGAGCAGTACTTC.

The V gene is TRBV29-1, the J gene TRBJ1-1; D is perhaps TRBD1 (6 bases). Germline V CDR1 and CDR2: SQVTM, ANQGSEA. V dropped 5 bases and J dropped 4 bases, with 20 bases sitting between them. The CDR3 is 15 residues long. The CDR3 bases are TGCAGCGTTCTTGGGGGCACCCTCGACCGCACTGAAGCTTTCTTT. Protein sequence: CSVLGGTLDRTEAFF.

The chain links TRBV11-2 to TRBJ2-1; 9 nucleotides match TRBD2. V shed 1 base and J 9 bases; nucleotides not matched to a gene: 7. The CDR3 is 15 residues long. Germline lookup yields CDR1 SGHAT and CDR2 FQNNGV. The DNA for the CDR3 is TGTGCCAGCAGCTTAGGGCTAGCGGGGCGTTCTGAGCAGTTCTTC. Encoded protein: CASSLGLAGRSEQFF.

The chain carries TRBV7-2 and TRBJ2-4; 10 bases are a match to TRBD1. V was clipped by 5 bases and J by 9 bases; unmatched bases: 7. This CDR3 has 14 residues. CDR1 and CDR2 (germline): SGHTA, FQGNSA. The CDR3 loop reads CASSRGQGIGIQYF. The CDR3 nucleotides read TGTGCCAGCAGCAGGGGACAGGGGATTGGCATTCAGTACTTC.

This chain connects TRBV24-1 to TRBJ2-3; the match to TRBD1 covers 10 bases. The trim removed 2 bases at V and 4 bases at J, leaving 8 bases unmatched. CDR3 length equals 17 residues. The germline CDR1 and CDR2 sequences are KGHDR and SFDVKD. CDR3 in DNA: TGTGCCACCAGTGATTCACCCGGGACAGGGGCCCCAGATACGCAGTATTTT. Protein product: CATSDSPGTGAPDTQYF.

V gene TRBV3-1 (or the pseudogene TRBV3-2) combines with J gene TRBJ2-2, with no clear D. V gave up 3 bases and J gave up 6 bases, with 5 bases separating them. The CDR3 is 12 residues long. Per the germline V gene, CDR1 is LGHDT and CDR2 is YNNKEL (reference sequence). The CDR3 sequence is CASSHRAGELFF. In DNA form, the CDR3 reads TGTGCCAGCAGCCACCGGGCCGGGGAGCTGTTTTTT.

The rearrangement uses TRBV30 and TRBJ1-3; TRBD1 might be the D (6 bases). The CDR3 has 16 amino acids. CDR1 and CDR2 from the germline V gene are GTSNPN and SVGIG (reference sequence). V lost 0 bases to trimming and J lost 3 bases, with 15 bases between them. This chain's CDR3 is CAWSVGGHYIGNTIYF. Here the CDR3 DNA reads TGTGCCTGGAGTGTAGGGGGACATTATATTGGAAACACCATATATTTT.

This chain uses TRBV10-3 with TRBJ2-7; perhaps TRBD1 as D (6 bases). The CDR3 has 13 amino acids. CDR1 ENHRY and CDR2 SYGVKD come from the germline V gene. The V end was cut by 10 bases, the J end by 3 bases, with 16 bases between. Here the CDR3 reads CASNNLQGYEQYF. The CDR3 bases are TGTGCCAGCAACAACCTACAGGGCTACGAGCAGTACTTC.

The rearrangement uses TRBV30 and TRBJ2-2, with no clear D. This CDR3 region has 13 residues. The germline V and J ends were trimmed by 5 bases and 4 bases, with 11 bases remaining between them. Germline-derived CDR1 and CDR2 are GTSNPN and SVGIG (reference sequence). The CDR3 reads CAWSTNPTGELFF. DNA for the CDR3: TGTGCCTGGTCTACCAACCCCACCGGGGAGCTGTTTTTT.

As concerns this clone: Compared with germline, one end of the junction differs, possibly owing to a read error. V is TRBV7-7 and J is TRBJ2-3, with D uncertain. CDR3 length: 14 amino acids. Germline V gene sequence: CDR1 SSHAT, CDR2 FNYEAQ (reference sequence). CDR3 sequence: CASSPTATTDTQYF. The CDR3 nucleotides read TGTGCTAGCAGCCCAACAGCCACCACAGATACGCAGTATTTT.

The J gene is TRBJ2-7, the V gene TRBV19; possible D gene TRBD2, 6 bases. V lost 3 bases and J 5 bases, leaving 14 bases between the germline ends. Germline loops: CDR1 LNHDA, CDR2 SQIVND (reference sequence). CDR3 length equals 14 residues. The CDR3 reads CASSITRASDEQYF. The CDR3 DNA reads TGTGCCAGTAGTATCACTAGGGCTAGCGACGAGCAGTACTTC.

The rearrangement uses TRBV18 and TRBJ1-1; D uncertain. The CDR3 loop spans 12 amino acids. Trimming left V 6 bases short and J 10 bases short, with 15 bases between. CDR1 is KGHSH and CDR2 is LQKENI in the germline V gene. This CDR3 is CASSPDHASAFF. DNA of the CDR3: TGTGCCAGCTCGCCTGACCACGCCTCAGCTTTCTTT.

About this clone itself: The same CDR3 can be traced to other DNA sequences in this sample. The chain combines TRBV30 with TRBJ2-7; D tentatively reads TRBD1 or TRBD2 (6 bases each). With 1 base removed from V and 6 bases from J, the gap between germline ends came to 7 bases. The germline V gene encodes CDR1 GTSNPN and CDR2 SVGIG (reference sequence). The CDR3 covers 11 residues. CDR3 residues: CAWSGGAEQYF. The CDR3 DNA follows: TGTGCCTGGAGTGGGGGGGCCGAGCAGTACTTC.

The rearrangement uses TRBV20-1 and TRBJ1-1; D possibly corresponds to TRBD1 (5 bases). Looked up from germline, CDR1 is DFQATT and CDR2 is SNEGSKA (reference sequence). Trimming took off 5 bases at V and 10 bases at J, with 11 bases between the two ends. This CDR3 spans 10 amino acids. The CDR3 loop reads CSAGGGRAFF. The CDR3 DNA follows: TGCAGTGCTGGGGGGGGTAGAGCTTTCTTT.

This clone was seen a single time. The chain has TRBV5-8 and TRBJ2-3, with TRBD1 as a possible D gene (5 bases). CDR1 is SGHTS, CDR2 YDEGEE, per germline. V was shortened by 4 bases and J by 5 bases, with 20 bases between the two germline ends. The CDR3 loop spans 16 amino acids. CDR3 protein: CASSPGEPGWVDTQYF. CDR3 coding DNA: TGTGCCAGCAGCCCTGGTGAGCCAGGGTGGGTAGATACGCAGTATTTT.

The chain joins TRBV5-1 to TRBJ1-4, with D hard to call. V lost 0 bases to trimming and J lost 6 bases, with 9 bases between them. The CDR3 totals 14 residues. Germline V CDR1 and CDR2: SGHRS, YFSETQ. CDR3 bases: TGCGCCAGCAGCTTGGAGTCGATGCATGAAAAACTGTTTTTT. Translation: CASSLESMHEKLFF.

The CDR3 loop is CASSTRGLAGRYEQYF. CDR3 DNA sequence: TGTGCCAGCAGCACACGGGGACTAGCGGGGAGGTACGAGCAGTACTTC. The chain recombines TRBV5-4 with TRBJ2-7; 13 nucleotides match TRBD2. J lost 4 bases, V lost 4 bases, and 8 bases had no gene match. CDR1 is SGHNT, CDR2 YYREEE, per germline (reference sequence). The CDR3 is 16 amino acids.

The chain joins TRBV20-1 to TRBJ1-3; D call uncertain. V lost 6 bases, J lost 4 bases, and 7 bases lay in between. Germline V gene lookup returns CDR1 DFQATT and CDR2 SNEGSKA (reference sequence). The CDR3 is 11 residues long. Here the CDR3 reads CSAPSGNTIYF. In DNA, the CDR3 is TGCAGTGCCCCCAGCGGAAACACCATATATTTT.

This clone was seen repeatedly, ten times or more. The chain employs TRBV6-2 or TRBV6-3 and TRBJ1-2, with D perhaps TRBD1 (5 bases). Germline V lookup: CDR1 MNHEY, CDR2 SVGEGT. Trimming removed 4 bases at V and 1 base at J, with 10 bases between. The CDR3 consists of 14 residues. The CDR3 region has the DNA TGTGCCAGCAGTTCGTGGGGCATTAACTATGGCTACACCTTC. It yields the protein CASSSWGINYGYTF.

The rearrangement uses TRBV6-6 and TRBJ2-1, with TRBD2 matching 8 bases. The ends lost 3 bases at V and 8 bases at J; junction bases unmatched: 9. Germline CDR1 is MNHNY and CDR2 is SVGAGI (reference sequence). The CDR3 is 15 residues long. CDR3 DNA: TGTGCCAGCAGTTATCCAGCGGGGGTCTCCGATGAGCAGTTCTTC. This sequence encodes CASSYPAGVSDEQFF.

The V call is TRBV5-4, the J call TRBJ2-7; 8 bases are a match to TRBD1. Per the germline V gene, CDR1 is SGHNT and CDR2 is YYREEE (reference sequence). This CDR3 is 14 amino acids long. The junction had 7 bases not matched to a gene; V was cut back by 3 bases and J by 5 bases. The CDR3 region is CASSSGTGTHEQYF. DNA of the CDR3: TGTGCCAGCAGCTCCGGGACAGGAACCCACGAGCAGTACTTC.

The CDR3 here is CASSSISGRGNNEQFF. DNA of the CDR3: TGTGCCAGCAGCTCCATTAGCGGGAGGGGAAACAATGAGCAGTTCTTC. The genes are TRBV7-9 and TRBJ2-1, with TRBD2 matching 11 bases. Germline lookup yields CDR1 SEHNR and CDR2 FQNEAQ (reference sequence). V lost 4 bases, J lost 5 bases, and 7 bases stayed unmatched. The CDR3 loop spans 16 amino acids. The variable domain in full, completed from reference TRBV7-9 and TRBJ2-1, reads DTGVSQNPRHKITKRGQNVTFRCDPISEHNRLYWYRQTLGQGPEFLTYFQNEAQLEKSRLLSDRFSAERPKGSFSTLEIQRTEQGDSAMYLCASSSISGRGNNEQFFGPGTRLTVL.

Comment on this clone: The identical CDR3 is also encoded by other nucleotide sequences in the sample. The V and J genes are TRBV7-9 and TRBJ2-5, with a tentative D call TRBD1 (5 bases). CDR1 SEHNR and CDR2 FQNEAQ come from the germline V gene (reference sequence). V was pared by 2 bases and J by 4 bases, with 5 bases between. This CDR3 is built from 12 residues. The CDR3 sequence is CASSLRGETQYF. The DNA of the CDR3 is TGTGCCAGCAGCTTAAGGGGAGAGACCCAGTACTTC.

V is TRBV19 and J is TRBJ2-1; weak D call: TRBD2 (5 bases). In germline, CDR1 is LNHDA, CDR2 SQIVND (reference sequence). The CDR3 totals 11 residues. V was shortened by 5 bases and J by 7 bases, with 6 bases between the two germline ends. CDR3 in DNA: TGTGCCAGTAGTTCGGGGAATGAGCAGTTCTTC. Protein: CASSSGNEQFF.

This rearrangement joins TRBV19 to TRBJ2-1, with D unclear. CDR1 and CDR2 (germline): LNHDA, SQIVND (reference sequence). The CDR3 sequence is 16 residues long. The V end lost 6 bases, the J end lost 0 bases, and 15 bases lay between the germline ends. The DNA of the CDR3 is TGTGCCAGTAGCGAACGTAGGACGGACTCCTACAATGAGCAGTTCTTC. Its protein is CASSERRTDSYNEQFF.

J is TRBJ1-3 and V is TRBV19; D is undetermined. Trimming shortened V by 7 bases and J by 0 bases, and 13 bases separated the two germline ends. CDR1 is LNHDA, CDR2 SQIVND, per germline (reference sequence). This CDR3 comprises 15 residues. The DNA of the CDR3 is TGTGCCAGTAAGCGAGCGGCAGCCTCTGGAAACACCATATATTTT. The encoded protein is CASKRAAASGNTIYF.